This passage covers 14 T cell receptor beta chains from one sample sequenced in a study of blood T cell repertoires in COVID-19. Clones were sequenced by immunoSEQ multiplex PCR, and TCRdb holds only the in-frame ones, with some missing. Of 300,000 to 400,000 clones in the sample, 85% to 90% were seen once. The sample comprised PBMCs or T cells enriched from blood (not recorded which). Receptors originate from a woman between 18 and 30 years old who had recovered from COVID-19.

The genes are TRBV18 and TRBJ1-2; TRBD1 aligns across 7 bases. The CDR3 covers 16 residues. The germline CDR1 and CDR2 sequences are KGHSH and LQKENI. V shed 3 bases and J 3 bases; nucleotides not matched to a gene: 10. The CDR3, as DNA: TGTGCCAGCTCACCCAGGCAGACAGGGTCCGACTATGGCTACACCTTC. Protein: CASSPRQTGSDYGYTF. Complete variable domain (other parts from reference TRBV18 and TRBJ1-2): NAGVMQNPRHLVRRRGQEARLRCSPMKGHSHVYWYRQLPEEGLKFMVYLQKENIIDESGMPKERFSAEFPKEGPSILRIQQVVRGDSAAYFCASSPRQTGSDYGYTFGSGTRLTVV.

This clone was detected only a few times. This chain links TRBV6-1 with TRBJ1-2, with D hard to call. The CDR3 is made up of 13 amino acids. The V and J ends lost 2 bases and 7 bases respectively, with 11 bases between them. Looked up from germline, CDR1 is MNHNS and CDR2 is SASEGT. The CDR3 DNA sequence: TGTGCCAGCAGTGAAAATCGTTCAGGTGGCTACACCTTC. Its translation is CASSENRSGGYTF.

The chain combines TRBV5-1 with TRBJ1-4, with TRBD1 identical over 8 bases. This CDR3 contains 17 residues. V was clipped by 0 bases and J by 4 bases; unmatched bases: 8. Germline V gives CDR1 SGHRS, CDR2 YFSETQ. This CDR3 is CASSLGPRGQVNEKLFF. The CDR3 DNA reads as TGCGCCAGCAGCTTGGGGCCCCGGGGACAGGTTAATGAAAAACTGTTTTTT.

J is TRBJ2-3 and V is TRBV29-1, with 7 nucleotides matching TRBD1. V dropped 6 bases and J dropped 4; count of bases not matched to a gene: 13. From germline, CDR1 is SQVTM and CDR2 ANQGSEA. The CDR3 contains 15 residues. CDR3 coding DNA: TGCAGCGTCGAAAAGGGGAGACAGGGTGCAGATACGCAGTATTTT. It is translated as CSVEKGRQGADTQYF.

The CDR3 sequence: CASSLIPGGNLNTEAFF. CDR3 nucleotide sequence: TGCGCCAGCAGCTTGATCCCAGGTGGCAACCTGAACACTGAAGCTTTCTTT. The V and J genes are TRBV5-1 and TRBJ1-1, with D unclear. Germline V gene lookup returns CDR1 SGHRS and CDR2 YFSETQ. The CDR3 consists of 17 residues. Between the trimmed V and J ends, which lost 1 base and 0 bases, there was a span of 16 bases.

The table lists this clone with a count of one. This CDR3 is CATSAGWGQGLSGANVLTF. CDR3 sequence (DNA): TGTGCCACCAGTGCGGGGTGGGGACAGGGGCTCTCTGGGGCCAACGTCCTGACTTTC. The V call is TRBV24-1, the J call TRBJ2-6; 10 bases align to TRBD1. Germline trimming cut 5 bases from V and 0 bases from J; bases unmatched to any gene: 9. The germline gives CDR1 KGHDR, CDR2 SFDVKD. This CDR3 comprises 19 residues.

The CDR3 DNA is TGTGCCAGCAGCTTAGTGAGGACAGGGGCGGAAAAACTGTTTTTT. This sequence encodes CASSLVRTGAEKLFF. The chain joins TRBV7-2 to TRBJ1-4, with 9 bases lining up with TRBD1. After removal of 1 base from V and 8 bases from J, the junction contained 5 bases not matched to a gene. This CDR3 is 15 amino acids long. Germline V lookup: CDR1 SGHTA, CDR2 FQGNSA.

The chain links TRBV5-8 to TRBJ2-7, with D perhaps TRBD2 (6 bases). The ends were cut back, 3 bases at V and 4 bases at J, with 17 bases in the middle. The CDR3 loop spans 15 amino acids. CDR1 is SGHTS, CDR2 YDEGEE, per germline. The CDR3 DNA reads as TGTGCCAGCAGCTCGCGGAGGGGCTCAGGGTACGAGCAGTACTTC. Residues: CASSSRRGSGYEQYF.

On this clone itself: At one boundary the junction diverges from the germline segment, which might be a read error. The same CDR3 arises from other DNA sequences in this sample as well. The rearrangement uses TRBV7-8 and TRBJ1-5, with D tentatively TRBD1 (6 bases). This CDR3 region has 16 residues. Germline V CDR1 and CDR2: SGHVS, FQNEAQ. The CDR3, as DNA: TGTGCCAGCAGCTTTGTCAGGGGCAGGACAAGTCAGCCTCAGCATTTT. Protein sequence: CASSFVRGRTSQPQHF.

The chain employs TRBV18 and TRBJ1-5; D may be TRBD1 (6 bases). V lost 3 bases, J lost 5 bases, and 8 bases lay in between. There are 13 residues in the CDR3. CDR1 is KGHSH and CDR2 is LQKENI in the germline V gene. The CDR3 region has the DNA TGTGCCAGCTCACCCGCAGGGGATCAGCCCCAGCATTTT. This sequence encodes CASSPAGDQPQHF.

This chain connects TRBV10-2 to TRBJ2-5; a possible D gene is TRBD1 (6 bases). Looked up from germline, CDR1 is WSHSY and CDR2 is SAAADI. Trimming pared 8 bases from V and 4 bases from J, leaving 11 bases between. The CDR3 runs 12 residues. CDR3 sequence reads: CASSHRAETQYF. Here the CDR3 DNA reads TGCGCCAGCTCTCACAGGGCAGAGACCCAGTACTTC.

The CDR3 nucleotides are TGTGCCAGCAGCACTGACCGGAGGAACACTGAAGCTTTCTTT. Amino acids: CASSTDRRNTEAFF. The genes are TRBV13 and TRBJ1-1; D remains ambiguous. This CDR3 is built from 14 residues. CDR1 PRHDT and CDR2 FYEKMQ come from the germline V gene (reference sequence). The V end lost 5 bases, the J end lost 1 base, and 11 bases lay between the germline ends.

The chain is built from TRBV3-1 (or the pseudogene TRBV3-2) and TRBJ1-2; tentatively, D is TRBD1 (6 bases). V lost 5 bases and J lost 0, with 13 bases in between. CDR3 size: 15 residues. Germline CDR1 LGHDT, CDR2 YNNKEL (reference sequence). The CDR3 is CASSDGTIPNYGYTF. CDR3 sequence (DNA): TGTGCCAGCAGCGACGGGACAATCCCTAACTATGGCTACACCTTC.

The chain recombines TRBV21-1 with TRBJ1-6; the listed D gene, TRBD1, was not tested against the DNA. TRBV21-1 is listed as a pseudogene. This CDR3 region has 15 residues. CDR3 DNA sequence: TGTGCCAGCAACCTTGACAGGGAGTATAATTCACCCCTCCACTTT. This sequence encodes CASNLDREYNSPLHF.